A selection of T cell receptor beta chains follows, all from one sample in a study of cytomegalovirus exposure and HLA in healthy donors. Only in-frame clones appear in the TCRdb table, and some are missing; sequencing was by immunoSEQ multiplex PCR. The sample records about 130,000 clones, roughly 80% being singletons. The sample comprised PBMCs. Source of these receptors: a middle-aged man in good health and CMV-seronegative. Both conserved end residues are part of each CDR3. Each record gives: clone size, D gene, V gene, J gene, CDR3 DNA, CDR3 protein. The D gene is left open where the match is weak. Size is omitted from some rows. Given values are once, few, many or a class for expanded clones.

NA	TRBD2	TRBV5-6	TRBJ2-1	TGTGCCAGCAGCAAGGGACTAGCGGACAATTACAATGAGCAGTTCTTC	CASSKGLADNYNEQFF
NA	NA	TRBV5-4	TRBJ1-4	TGTGCCAGCAGCCGCGGGGGGGGCGCGATAGGGGCTAATGAAAAACTGTTTTTT	CASSRGGGAIGANEKLFF
NA	TRBD1	TRBV19	TRBJ1-6	TGTGCCAGTAGTCTCAAGACAGGGACTAGCTCCTATAATTCACCCCTCCACTTT	CASSLKTGTSSYNSPLHF
NA	NA	TRBV2	TRBJ2-7	TGTGCCAGCAGTTCAGGCCGGGACAAATACGAGCAGTACTTC	CASSSGRDKYEQYF
NA	NA	TRBV29-1	TRBJ2-3	TGCAGCACCAAGCGCCACCAGGGAAACACAGATACGCAGTATTTT	CSTKRHQGNTDTQYF
NA	NA	TRBV11-3	TRBJ1-1	TGTGCCAGCAGCTTAGGCGGACAGTTCTTCGCCTTGAACACTGAAGCTTTCTTT	CASSLGGQFFALNTEAFF
once	NA	TRBV29-1	TRBJ2-7	TGCAGCGTGGATACAGGGTCCTACGAGCAGTACTTC	CSVDTGSYEQYF
few	TRBD1	TRBV5-1	TRBJ2-2	TGCGCCAGCAGCTTGGACAGGGGGACCGGGGAGCTGTTTTTT	CASSLDRGTGELFF
few	TRBD1	TRBV10-3	TRBJ2-3	TGTGCCATCCTGGGACAGTCGGAAGATACGCAGTATTTT	CAILGQSEDTQYF
NA	TRBD1	TRBV29-1	TRBJ2-7	TGCAGCGTCGGAGACAGGGGAGGGCAGTACTTC	CSVGDRGGQYF
few	NA	TRBV4-1	TRBJ1-5	TGCGCCAGCAGCCCAACGTCAGGGCAACAGCCCCAGCATTTT	CASSPTSGQQPQHF
few	TRBD2	TRBV10-3	TRBJ2-7	TGTGCCATCAGCCCCCGACTAGCGGGGAACCTTGGGGAGCAGTACTTC	CAISPRLAGNLGEQYF
NA	NA	TRBV2	TRBJ2-7	TGTGCCAGCAGGACGGGACTTATCTACGAGCAGTACTTC	CASRTGLIYEQYF
NA	NA	TRBV4-3	TRBJ2-1	TGCGCCAGCAGCCAGGTCAGGGGAGCCAGCGGACGGGATGAGCAGTTCTTC	CASSQVRGASGRDEQFF
NA	NA	TRBV18	TRBJ1-3	TGTGCCAGCTCACCGACAGACTCTGGAAACACCATATATTTT	CASSPTDSGNTIYF
NA	NA	TRBV15	TRBJ1-4	TGTGCCACCAGCGGTACAGGGATCGGAGGCGAAAAACTGTTTTTT	CATSGTGIGGEKLFF
once	NA	TRBV29-1	TRBJ1-1	TGCAGCGTCGGGACACAACAGAACACTGAAGCTTTCTTT	CSVGTQQNTEAFF
NA	TRBD1	TRBV5-1	TRBJ1-5	TGCGCCAGCAGCTTGGGACAGGGCAGCAATCAGCCCCAGCATTTT	CASSLGQGSNQPQHF
NA	NA	TRBV5-6	TRBJ2-7	TGTGCCAGCAGCTCTGTGGCAGAGCAGTACTTC	CASSSVAEQYF
once	TRBD1	TRBV7-2	TRBJ2-1	TGTGCCAGCAGCAGTACCGGGACAGGGTCCAATGAGCAGTTCTTC	CASSSTGTGSNEQFF
NA	NA	TRBV5-6	TRBJ2-5	TGTGCCAGCAGCTTGGCTCCGGGTGGGGAGACCCAGTACTTC	CASSLAPGGETQYF
NA	TRBD1	TRBV7-6	TRBJ1-5	TGTGCCAGCAGCTTAGGACAGGGGGCTCAGAGGGGTCAGCCCCAGCATTTT	CASSLGQGAQRGQPQHF
once	TRBD2	TRBV30	TRBJ2-1	TGTGCCTGGAGTCAACTAGCGGAGAATGAGCAGTTCTTC	CAWSQLAENEQFF
NA	NA	TRBV27	TRBJ2-3	TGTGCCAGCAGCCCGGGACACCGCACAGATACGCAGTATTTT	CASSPGHRTDTQYF
NA	NA	TRBV29-1	TRBJ1-1	TGCAGCGTATCCCGGGGGGCTGGGGCTTTCTTT	CSVSRGAGAFF
NA	TRBD2	TRBV7-3	TRBJ2-5	TGTGCCAGCAGCTCCCGCGGGGGGTGGGAGGAGACCCAGTACTTC	CASSSRGGWEETQYF
NA	TRBD1	TRBV5-1	TRBJ2-3	TGCGCCAGCAGCGGGGACAGTAAGGGTACGCAGTATTTT	CASSGDSKGTQYF
NA	TRBD1	TRBV27	TRBJ1-1	TGTGCCAGCAGTCCCATTCGACAGGGGAGGATGGAAGCTTTCTTT	CASSPIRQGRMEAFF
NA	NA	TRBV4-2	TRBJ1-2	TGTGCCAGCAGCCAAGACTTGGGGAGGTATGGCTACACCTTC	CASSQDLGRYGYTF
NA	NA	TRBV7-8	TRBJ2-7	TGTGCCAGCAGCTTAGCTGGACCGGGAGCTTACGAGCAGTACTTC	CASSLAGPGAYEQYF
NA	NA	TRBV18	TRBJ2-7	TGTGCCAGCTCACCACCGGGGCACTCCTACGAGCAGTACTTC	CASSPPGHSYEQYF
few	TRBD1	TRBV4-1	TRBJ1-1	TGCGCCAGCAGCCAAAGACAGGGGATCGGCACTGAAGCTTTCTTT	CASSQRQGIGTEAFF
NA	TRBD2	TRBV28	TRBJ2-7	TGTGCCAGCAGTTCAGCTGTCGGACTAGCGGGGGACCCACCCTGGGAGCAGTACTTC	CASSSAVGLAGDPPWEQYF
few	NA	TRBV5-1	TRBJ2-7	TGCGCCAGCAGCGCAGGGGTTGAGCAGTACTTC	CASSAGVEQYF
once	NA	TRBV10-3	TRBJ1-5	TGTGCCATCAGTGAATCGGAGAATCAGCCCCAGCATTTT	CAISESENQPQHF
NA	TRBD2	TRBV11-2	TRBJ2-3	TGTGCCAGCAGCCCACTAGCGGGAGGGTTCACAGATACGCAGTATTTT	CASSPLAGGFTDTQYF
NA	NA	TRBV2	TRBJ1-6	TGTGCCAGCAGTGAAAGGTCGACAGTAAATAATTCACCCCTCCACTTT	CASSERSTVNNSPLHF
NA	NA	TRBV7-2	TRBJ1-5	TGTGCCAGCAGCTTACAAGGGGTTTACAATCAGCCCCAGCATTTT	CASSLQGVYNQPQHF
NA	NA	TRBV6-1	TRBJ2-7	TGTGCCAGCAGTGATAGCTCCCCCCCCTCCTACGAGCAGTACTTC	CASSDSSPPSYEQYF
NA	NA	TRBV28	TRBJ2-1	TGTGCCAGCAGAGAAGGTGGGCTAACCTACAATGAGCAGTTCTTC	CASREGGLTYNEQFF
NA	NA	TRBV6-4	TRBJ1-1	TGTGCCAGCAGCCGGACTGTGAACACTGAAGCTTTCTTT	CASSRTVNTEAFF
NA	NA	TRBV7-8	TRBJ1-1	TGTGCCAGCAGCTTAGCAGCCTCTGAAGCTTTCTTT	CASSLAASEAFF
NA	TRBD2	TRBV5-1	TRBJ2-5	TGCGCCAGCAGCTCCGGGCGGGGAGCGGGAGAAGAGACCCAGTACTTC	CASSSGRGAGEETQYF
NA	NA	TRBV7-2	TRBJ1-1	TGTGCCAGCAGCTTAGGTTATATCGGGAGTCGGGTAAACACTGAAGCTTTCTTT	CASSLGYIGSRVNTEAFF
NA	NA	TRBV18	TRBJ2-5	TGTGCCAGCTCACGGGACTCGGGGACAGAAGAGACCCAGTACTTC	CASSRDSGTEETQYF
few	TRBD2	TRBV7-2	TRBJ2-7	TGTGCCAGCAGCTTAGCATCACTAGCGGGAGGCCTCCCTAGGGAGCAGTACTTC	CASSLASLAGGLPREQYF
NA	TRBD2	TRBV28	TRBJ2-3	TGTGCCAGCTATCTAGCGGGACGGGATCGAGTGAAGGGGACGCAGTATTTT	CASYLAGRDRVKGTQYF
NA	NA	TRBV5-1	TRBJ2-2	TGCGCCAGCAGTCTCGGACAGACCGGGGAGCTGTTTTTT	CASSLGQTGELFF
NA	NA	TRBV30	TRBJ1-2	TGTGCCTGGAGTCACTCAGGGACTTCAGTAGGAGGCTACACCTTC	CAWSHSGTSVGGYTF
NA	TRBD2	TRBV5-6	TRBJ2-7	TGTGCCAGCAGCGGTGGGACTAGCCCTACCTACGAGCAGTACTTC	CASSGGTSPTYEQYF
NA	NA	TRBV28	TRBJ2-1	TGTGCCAGCAGTTTGAGAAATGAGCAGTTCTTC	CASSLRNEQFF
NA	NA	TRBV30	TRBJ1-3	TGTGCCTGGAGTTCGGGGAACGCTGGAAACACCATATATTTT	CAWSSGNAGNTIYF
NA	NA	TRBV28	TRBJ2-5	TGTGCCAGCAGTCCACCCCCAGGGGTGCCGGTGGAGACCCAGTACTTC	CASSPPPGVPVETQYF
NA	TRBD1	TRBV30	TRBJ2-1	TGTGCCTGGACCGAGGGCAGGGGGCTCAATGAGCAGTTCTTC	CAWTEGRGLNEQFF
NA	NA	TRBV18	TRBJ1-3	TGTGCCAGCTCACCGAGACAGGCTAGCTCTGGAAACACCATATATTTT	CASSPRQASSGNTIYF
NA	NA	TRBV7-9	TRBJ2-6	TGTGCCAGCAGCCCTCTCGGGACTGGGGCCAACGTCCTGACTTTC	CASSPLGTGANVLTF
once	NA	TRBV9	TRBJ2-3	TGTGCCAGCAGCCCCGCACGGTTCCCTAGCACAGATACGCAGTATTTT	CASSPARFPSTDTQYF
NA	NA	TRBV18	TRBJ2-5	TGTGCCAGCTCACCACTGCAGGGGGAGACCCAGTACTTC	CASSPLQGETQYF